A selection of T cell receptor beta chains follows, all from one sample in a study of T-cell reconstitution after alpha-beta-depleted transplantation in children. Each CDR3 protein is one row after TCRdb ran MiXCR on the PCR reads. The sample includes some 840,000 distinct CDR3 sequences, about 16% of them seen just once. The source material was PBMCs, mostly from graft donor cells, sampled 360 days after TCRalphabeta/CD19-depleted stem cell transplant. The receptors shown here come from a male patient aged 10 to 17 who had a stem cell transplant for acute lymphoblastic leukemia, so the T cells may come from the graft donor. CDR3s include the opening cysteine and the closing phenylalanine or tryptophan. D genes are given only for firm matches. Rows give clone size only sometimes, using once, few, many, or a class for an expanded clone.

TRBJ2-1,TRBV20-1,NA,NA,TGCAGTGCTAGCGCGCAAATGGGGGGGCAGTTCTTC,CSASAQMGGQFF
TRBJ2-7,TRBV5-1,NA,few,TGCGCCAGCAGCCACTCCCCGGGGCTGTCCTACGAGCAGTACTTC,CASSHSPGLSYEQYF
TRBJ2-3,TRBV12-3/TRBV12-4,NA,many,TGTGCCAGCAGCCCAACTAAACTAGGCGCTAGCACAGATACGCAGTATTTT,CASSPTKLGASTDTQYF
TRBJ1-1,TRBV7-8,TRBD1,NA,TGTGCCAGCAGCAAGGTGGCCGGGACAGGTCAACCTGAAGCTTTCTTT,CASSKVAGTGQPEAFF
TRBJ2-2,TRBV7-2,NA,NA,TGTGCCAGCAGCTTAGGGGCTCTAGGGCAAACCGGGGAGCTGTTTTTT,CASSLGALGQTGELFF
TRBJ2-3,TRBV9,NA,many,TGTGCCAGCAGCGTAGGCCCCTTACAAGATACGCAGTATTTT,CASSVGPLQDTQYF
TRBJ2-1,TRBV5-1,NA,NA,TGCGCCAGCAGCTGGGACGTTAGCTCCTACAATGAGCAGTTCTTC,CASSWDVSSYNEQFF
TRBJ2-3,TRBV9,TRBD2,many,TGTGCCAGCAGCGTACCCTCAACTAGCGGGAGTGATAGGAAGGGGACAGATACGCAGTATTTT,CASSVPSTSGSDRKGTDTQYF
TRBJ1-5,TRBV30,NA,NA,TGTGCCTGGAGTGGGGGCAGCGCTGGCAATCAGCCCCAGCATTTT,CAWSGGSAGNQPQHF
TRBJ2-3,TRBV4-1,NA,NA,TGCGCCAGCAGCCTTCTCCCAGGGGGGAAAATCACAGATACGCAGTATTTT,CASSLLPGGKITDTQYF
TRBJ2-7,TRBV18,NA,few,TGTGCCAGCTCACCATCTGCAATGAGCTCCTACGAGCAGTACTTC,CASSPSAMSSYEQYF
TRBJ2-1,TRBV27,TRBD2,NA,TGTGCCAGCAGTAGGCACCCGGGACTAGCGGGAGGCCTAAGCTCCTACAATGAGCAGTTCTTC,CASSRHPGLAGGLSSYNEQFF
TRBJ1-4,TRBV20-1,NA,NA,TGCAGTGCTTGGGACATCTCTGAGGGAAAACTGTTTTTT,CSAWDISEGKLFF
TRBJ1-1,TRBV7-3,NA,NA,TGTGCCAGCAGCTTATTAGGCAGGCTCTCGTTTCTGAACACTGAAGCTTTCTTT,CASSLLGRLSFLNTEAFF
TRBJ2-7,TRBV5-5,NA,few,TGTGCCAGCAGCGGGCTCGGGGGCCCACCAGAGTACTTC,CASSGLGGPPEYF
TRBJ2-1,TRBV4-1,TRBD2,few,TGCGCCAGCAGCCGCACCGGACTAGCGGGAGGGCCGGTGGAGTTCTTC,CASSRTGLAGGPVEFF
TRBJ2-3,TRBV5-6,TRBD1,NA,TGTGCCAGCAGCTTTTGGACAGGGGGAGATACGCAGTATTTT,CASSFWTGGDTQYF
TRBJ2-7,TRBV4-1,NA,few,TGCGCCAGCAGCCCCACCCGCTCTTGGTGGTACGAGCAGTACTTC,CASSPTRSWWYEQYF
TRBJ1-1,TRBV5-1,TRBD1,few,TGCGCCAGCAGCTTCCGGGACAGGGGGCGCACTGAAGCTTTCTTT,CASSFRDRGRTEAFF
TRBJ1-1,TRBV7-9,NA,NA,TGTGCCAGCAGCTTGACATGGATGAACACTGAAGCTTTCTTT,CASSLTWMNTEAFF
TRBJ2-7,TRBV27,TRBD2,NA,TGTGCCAGCAGTTTAAGCCCGCCGGGACTAGGAACCTACGAGCAGTACTTC,CASSLSPPGLGTYEQYF
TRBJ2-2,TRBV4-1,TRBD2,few,TGCGCCAGCAGCCGGAGACTAGCGGGAGGGGGCGGGGAGCTGTTTTTT,CASSRRLAGGGGELFF
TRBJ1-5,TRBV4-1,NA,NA,TGCGCCAGCAGCCAGGATTTCAGGGAGAGGCAGCCCCAGCATTTT,CASSQDFRERQPQHF
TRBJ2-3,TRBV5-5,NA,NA,TGTGCCAGCAGCCCTGACAGGAGTAAGCAGTATTTT,CASSPDRSKQYF
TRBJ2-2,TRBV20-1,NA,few,TGCAGTGCTAGAGAGGGCCAGACAAACACCGGGGAGCTGTTTTTT,CSAREGQTNTGELFF
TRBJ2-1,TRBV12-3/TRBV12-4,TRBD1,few,TGTGCCAGCAGCCGACAGGGTCCCGATGAGCAGTTCTTC,CASSRQGPDEQFF
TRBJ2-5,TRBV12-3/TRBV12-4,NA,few,TGTGCCAGCAGACACCAGTACTTC,CASRHQYF
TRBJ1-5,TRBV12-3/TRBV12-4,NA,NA,TGTGCCAGCGGAGGGATTGGTGGCCTCAATCAGCCCCAGCATTTT,CASGGIGGLNQPQHF
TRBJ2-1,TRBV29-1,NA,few,TGCAGCGCGTACGGCCATTCCTACAATGAGCAGTTCTTC,CSAYGHSYNEQFF
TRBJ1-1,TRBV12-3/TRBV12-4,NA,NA,TGTGCCAGCAGACCAGGACCAGTTGAAGCTTTCTTT,CASRPGPVEAFF
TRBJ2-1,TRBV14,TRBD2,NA,TGTGCCAGCAGCCGCTCGGCTAGCGGAGCCAATGAGCAGTTCTTC,CASSRSASGANEQFF
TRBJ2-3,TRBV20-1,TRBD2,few,TGCAGTGCTAGACCCCCCCTGACTAGCGAAGAGGCAGATACGCAGTATTTT,CSARPPLTSEEADTQYF
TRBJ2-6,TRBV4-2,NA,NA,TGTGCCAGCAGCCAAGGAAGGCGGGGTGGGTCTGGGGCCAACGTCCTGACTTTC,CASSQGRRGGSGANVLTF
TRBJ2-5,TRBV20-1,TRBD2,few,TGCAGTGCTACCAACCCAGGACTAGCCATGGAGACCCAGTACTTC,CSATNPGLAMETQYF
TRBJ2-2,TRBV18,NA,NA,TGTGCCAGCTCCCCCGACACCGCGAACACCGGGGAGCTGTTTTTT,CASSPDTANTGELFF
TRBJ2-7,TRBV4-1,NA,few,TGCGCCAGCAGTCCGGCCTCTGTAGCCTACGAGCAGTACTTC,CASSPASVAYEQYF
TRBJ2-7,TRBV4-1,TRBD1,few,TGCGCCAGCAATTGGGGACAGGGAGAGTCGGAGCAGTACTTC,CASNWGQGESEQYF
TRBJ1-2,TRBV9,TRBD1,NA,TGTGCCAGCAGCGTAGATGGACAGGGGGCTAGCCTGGGCTTTTATGGCTACACCTTC,CASSVDGQGASLGFYGYTF
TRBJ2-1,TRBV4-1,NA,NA,TGCGCCAGCACCCCTGCAGGGGTGGATGAGCAGTTCTTC,CASTPAGVDEQFF
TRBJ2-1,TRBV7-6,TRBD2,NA,TGTGCCAGCAGCTTAGGAACTAGCGGGATTGACTATGAGCAGTTCTTC,CASSLGTSGIDYEQFF
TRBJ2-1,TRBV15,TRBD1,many,TGTGCCACCAGCAGATCCGGGACAGGGGGCAATGAGCAGTTCTTC,CATSRSGTGGNEQFF
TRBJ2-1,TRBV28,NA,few,TGTGCCAGCAGTTTAATCCCACCCAGCGGATTATACAATGAGCAGTTCTTC,CASSLIPPSGLYNEQFF
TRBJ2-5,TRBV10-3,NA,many,TGTGCCATCAGTCCGCGTCCAGGCAACCAAGAGACCCAGTACTTC,CAISPRPGNQETQYF
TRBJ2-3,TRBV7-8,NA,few,TGTGCCAGCAGCTTAGCTAGCGGTTTCACAGATACGCAGTATTTT,CASSLASGFTDTQYF
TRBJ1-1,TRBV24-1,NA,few,TGTGCCACCAGTGTACCCCTTGCTGAAGCTTTCTTT,CATSVPLAEAFF
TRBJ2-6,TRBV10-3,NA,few,TGTGCCATCAGTGGGGCAGAACTCTTGCCGGCCAACGTCCTGACTTTC,CAISGAELLPANVLTF
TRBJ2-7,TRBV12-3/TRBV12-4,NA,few,TGTGCCAGCAGTTTATGGCTACCCTACGAGCAGTACTTC,CASSLWLPYEQYF
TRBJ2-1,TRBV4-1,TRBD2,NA,TGCGCCAGCAGCCCATCGGGACTAGCGGGAGGCCGCAATGAGCAGTTCTTC,CASSPSGLAGGRNEQFF
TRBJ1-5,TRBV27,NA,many,TGTGCCAGCAGTTTTCGGGATCAGCCCCAGCATTTT,CASSFRDQPQHF
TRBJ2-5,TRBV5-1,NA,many,TGCGCCAGCAGGGGAACAGGCCAAGAGACCCAGTACTTC,CASRGTGQETQYF
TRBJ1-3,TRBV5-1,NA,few,TGCGCCAGCAAGGACGGGAGAGTCTCTGGAAACACCATATATTTT,CASKDGRVSGNTIYF
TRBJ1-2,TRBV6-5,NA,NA,TGTGCCAGCAGTTACGGTGTGGGAGAGGGCTACACCTTC,CASSYGVGEGYTF
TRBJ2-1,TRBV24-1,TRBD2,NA,TGTGCCACCAGTGATCCGGGACTAGCGGGAGGGGGACCGGACAATGAGCAGTTCTTC,CATSDPGLAGGGPDNEQFF
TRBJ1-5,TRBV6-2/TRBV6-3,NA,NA,TGTGCCAGCAGCCCAAGGGTTATTGGGTATAGCAATCAGCCCCAGCATTTT,CASSPRVIGYSNQPQHF
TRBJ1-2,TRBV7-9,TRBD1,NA,TGTGCCAGCAGCATGGGACAGGGCTATGGCTACACCTTC,CASSMGQGYGYTF
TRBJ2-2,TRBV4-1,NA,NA,TGCGCCAGCAGCCCATGGGGAAACCTACCTATAAAGGATTTCTATGGGAACACCGGGGAGCTGTTTTTT,CASSPWGNLPIKDFYGNTGELFF
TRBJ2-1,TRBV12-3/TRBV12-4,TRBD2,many,TGTGCCAGCAGACGCCTTAGCGGGAGAGATGAGCAGTTCTTC,CASRRLSGRDEQFF
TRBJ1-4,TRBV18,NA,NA,TGTGCCAGCTCACCAAGGTCCGGGGCGAATGAAAAACTGTTTTTT,CASSPRSGANEKLFF